The text below deals with one T cell receptor beta chain. Its specificity is unknown. The entry originates in a study of CXCR3-negative and CXCR3-positive naive CD8 T cells. Findings and caveats of the study: Naive CXCR3-negative and CXCR3-positive cells had similar TRBV-TRBJ usage; memory differed. Naive subsets had comparable surface CD5, so TRB CDR3 properties gauged TCR strength.

UMI labels and 5' RACE were used to prepare the TRB cDNA libraries. TCRdb re-analyzed the 5' RACE reads; it lists each CDR3 protein once, without DNA. This sample's table reports just over 40,000 distinct CDR3 sequences. The CDR3 extends over 14 amino acids. Germline assignment: CDR1 SEHNR and CDR2 FQNEAQ (reference sequence). This chain links TRBV7-9 with TRBJ2-5; TCRdb picks TRBD1, but there is no DNA to check that call. The sequenced material came from naive CXCR3- CD8+ T cells from blood. Subset noted: CD45RO-CCR7+CD27+CD95- naive CD8+ T cells lacking CXCR3 (TNR3-). The source of this sequence is a human donor in good health. Some clones in this sample may be carry-over from other donors' samples. CDR3 region: CASSLPQGQETQYF.